The 5 T cell receptor beta chains below were found in one sample sequenced in a study of T cells after yellow fever vaccination. TCRdb re-derived calls from the 5' RACE reads in MiXCR, one entry per CDR3 protein. The sample holds around 100,000 distinct CDR3 sequences; approximately 8.4% are singletons and the top ten take less than 30%. The sequencing here drew on CD8+ T cells sorted from PBMCs, taken 45 days after the yellow fever booster vaccination. These receptors were collected from a man aged 25 to 45 who received the YFV17D yellow fever vaccine.

The V call is TRBV27, the J call TRBJ1-2, with 9 bases aligning to TRBD1. Unmatched junction bases numbered 8, after V lost 2 bases and J lost 7 bases. There are 15 residues in the CDR3. Germline V CDR1 and CDR2: MNHEY, SMNVEV (reference sequence). CDR3 loop: CASSLAPGTGLGYTF. CDR3 bases: TGTGCCAGCAGTTTAGCCCCAGGGACAGGGCTTGGCTACACCTTC.

In its sample, this clonotype was seen many times. The V and J genes are TRBV29-1 and TRBJ2-3; tentative D call: TRBD2 (6 bases). Germline V CDR1 and CDR2: SQVTM, ANQGSEA. V was clipped by 3 bases and J by 1 base, with 11 bases between them. The CDR3 loop spans 14 amino acids. In DNA, the CDR3 is TGCAGCGTTGAGAGGGGCGGGGGCACAGATACGCAGTATTTT. Encoded protein: CSVERGGGTDTQYF.

This clonotype was recorded at least ten times. V usage is TRBV11-2 and J usage is TRBJ1-1; D is uncertain. The CDR3 consists of 12 residues. With 5 bases removed from V and 3 bases from J, the gap between germline ends came to 7 bases. CDR1 and CDR2 (germline): SGHAT, FQNNGV. CDR3 sequence: CASSVGYTEAFF. The CDR3 coding sequence is TGTGCCAGCAGCGTAGGGTACACTGAAGCTTTCTTT.

The chain couples TRBV7-3 to TRBJ1-2; D gene unclear. Trimming cost V 8 bases and J 1 base, with 14 bases left between them. CDR3 length: 14 amino acids. CDR1 and CDR2 from the germline V gene are SGHTA and FQGTGA. The DNA for the CDR3 is TGTGCCAGCGTTCCCCAGGATAGTAACTATGGCTACACCTTC. As protein: CASVPQDSNYGYTF.

The rearrangement links TRBV5-4 to TRBJ2-7; TRBD2 agrees at 8 bases. This CDR3 spans 15 amino acids. The trim removed 7 bases at V and 0 bases at J, leaving 9 bases unmatched. The germline CDR1 and CDR2 sequences are SGHNT and YYREEE (reference sequence). The CDR3 reads CASSPKSGSSYEQYF. CDR3 DNA sequence: TGTGCCAGCTCTCCGAAAAGCGGGAGCTCCTACGAGCAGTACTTC.